These 2 T cell receptor beta chains came from one sample sequenced in a study of CD8+ T cells in alopecia areata. Noted treatment: oral pan-JAK inhibitor, 5-10 mg twice daily. In each case, RNA was isolated and then reverse transcribed into cDNA as the sequencing template. Here immunoSEQ multiplex PCR was the method, and the copy in TCRdb shows in-frame clones only, minus some. The sample yields more than 90,000 clones, roughly 60% seen once. The sequences come from CD8+ T cells sorted from blood, collected at approximately week 55, from a patient treated with tofacitinib. All receptors derive from a human donor with alopecia areata.

This clone was seen a few times. The rearrangement joins TRBV29-1 to TRBJ2-3; tentatively, D is TRBD2 (5 bases). The CDR3 sequence is 14 residues long. Deletions cut 4 bases from V and 0 bases from J, with 11 bases between. Looked up from germline, CDR1 is SQVTM and CDR2 is ANQGSEA. The CDR3 sequence: CSVGGWASTDTQYF. CDR3 DNA sequence: TGCAGCGTTGGCGGGTGGGCGAGCACAGATACGCAGTATTTT.

This clone was recorded at least ten times. The rearrangement uses TRBV7-9 and TRBJ2-1; the D call may be TRBD1 or TRBD2 (7 bases each). Germline CDR1 and CDR2: SEHNR and FQNEAQ (reference sequence). The CDR3 runs 17 residues. Trimming removed 7 bases from V and 3 bases from J, with 22 bases in between. CDR3 region: CASTIRSGTVFYNEQFF. CDR3 DNA sequence: TGTGCCAGCACAATACGAAGCGGGACAGTCTTCTACAATGAGCAGTTCTTC.